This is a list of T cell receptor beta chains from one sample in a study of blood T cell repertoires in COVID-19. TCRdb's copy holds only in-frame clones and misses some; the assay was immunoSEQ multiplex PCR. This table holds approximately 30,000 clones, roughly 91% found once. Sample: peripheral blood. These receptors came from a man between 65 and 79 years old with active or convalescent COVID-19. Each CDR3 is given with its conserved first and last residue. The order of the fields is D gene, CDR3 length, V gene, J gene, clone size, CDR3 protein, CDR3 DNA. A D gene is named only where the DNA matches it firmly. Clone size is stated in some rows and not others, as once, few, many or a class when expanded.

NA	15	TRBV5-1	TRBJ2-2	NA	CASSRAGSNTGELFF	TGCGCCAGCAGCCGAGCGGGTTCAAACACCGGGGAGCTGTTTTTT
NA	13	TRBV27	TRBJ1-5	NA	CASRRGGNQPQHF	TGTGCCAGCAGGCGGGGCGGCAATCAGCCCCAGCATTTT
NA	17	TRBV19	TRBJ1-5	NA	CASSIDGGQLGNQPQHF	TGTGCCAGTAGTATAGATGGAGGACAGCTAGGCAATCAGCCCCAGCATTTT
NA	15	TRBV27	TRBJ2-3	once	CASSPHGTTQYTQYF	TGTGCCAGCAGTCCCCATGGCACTACACAATATACGCAGTATTTT
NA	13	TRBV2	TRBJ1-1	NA	CASRYSKDTEAFF	TGTGCCAGCAGATATAGCAAGGACACTGAAGCTTTCTTT
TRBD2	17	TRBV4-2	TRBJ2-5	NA	CASSRRLAGVDFETQYF	TGTGCCAGCAGCCGCCGACTAGCGGGAGTAGACTTTGAGACCCAGTACTTC
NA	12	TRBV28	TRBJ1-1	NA	CASSEAGTEAFF	TGTGCCAGCTCAGAGGCGGGGACTGAAGCTTTCTTT
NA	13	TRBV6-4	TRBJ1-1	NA	CASSAHMSAEAFF	TGTGCCAGCAGTGCTCACATGAGCGCTGAAGCTTTCTTT
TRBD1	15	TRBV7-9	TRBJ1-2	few	CASSLRDRRNYGYTF	TGTGCCAGCAGCTTAAGGGACAGACGTAACTATGGCTACACCTTC
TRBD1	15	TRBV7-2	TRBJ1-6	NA	CASSFLGGEYSPLHF	TGTGCCAGCAGCTTCCTAGGGGGCGAATATTCACCCCTCCACTTT
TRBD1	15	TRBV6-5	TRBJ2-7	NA	CASSYSRQGAREQYF	TGTGCCAGCAGTTATTCTCGACAGGGGGCTCGCGAGCAGTACTTC
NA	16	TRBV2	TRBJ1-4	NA	CASSEGVLTTNEKLFF	TGTGCCAGCAGTGAGGGAGTACTAACAACTAATGAAAAACTGTTTTTT
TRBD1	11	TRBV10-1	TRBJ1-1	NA	CASRYRGRAFF	TGCGCCAGCAGGTACAGGGGCAGAGCTTTCTTT
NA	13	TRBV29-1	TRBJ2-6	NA	CSFFSSGANVLTF	TGCAGCTTCTTCAGTTCTGGGGCCAACGTCCTGACTTTC
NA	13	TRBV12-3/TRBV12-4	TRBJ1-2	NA	CASSLRYNYGYTF	TGTGCCAGCAGTTTGAGGTACAACTATGGCTACACCTTC
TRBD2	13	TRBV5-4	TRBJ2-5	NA	CASRREGQETQYF	TGTGCCAGCAGGCGGGAGGGACAAGAGACCCAGTACTTC
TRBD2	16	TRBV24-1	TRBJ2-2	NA	CATSGVAGANTGELFF	TGTGCCACCAGTGGAGTAGCGGGAGCGAACACCGGGGAGCTGTTTTTT
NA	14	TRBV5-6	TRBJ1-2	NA	CASSLFGGYHGYTF	TGTGCCAGCAGCTTATTTGGCGGATACCATGGCTACACCTTC
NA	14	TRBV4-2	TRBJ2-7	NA	CASSLGGLLYEQYF	TGTGCCAGCAGCCTCGGGGGGCTCCTCTACGAGCAGTACTTC
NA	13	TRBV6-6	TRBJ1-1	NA	CASSYEAGTEAFF	TGTGCCAGCAGTTACGAGGCGGGGACTGAAGCTTTCTTT
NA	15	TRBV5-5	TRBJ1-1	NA	CASSSATVMNTEAFF	TGTGCCAGCAGCTCCGCGACAGTTATGAACACTGAAGCTTTCTTT
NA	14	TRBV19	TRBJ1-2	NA	CASSRSGPGYGYTF	TGTGCCAGTAGTCGTTCGGGTCCTGGCTATGGCTACACCTTC
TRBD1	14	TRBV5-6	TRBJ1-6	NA	CASSPTGDYSPLHF	TGTGCCAGCAGCCCGACAGGGGATTATTCACCCCTCCACTTT
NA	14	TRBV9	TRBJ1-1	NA	CASSVAVGLTEAFF	TGTGCCAGCAGCGTAGCAGTGGGCCTCACTGAAGCTTTCTTT
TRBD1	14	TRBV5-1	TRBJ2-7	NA	CASSYGQGTYEQYF	TGCGCCAGCAGCTATGGACAGGGCACCTACGAGCAGTACTTC
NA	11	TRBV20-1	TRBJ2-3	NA	CSATEADTQYF	TGCAGTGCTACGGAGGCAGATACGCAGTATTTT
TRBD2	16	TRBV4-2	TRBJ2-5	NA	CASSQVPSGLAPTLYF	TGTGCCAGCAGCCAAGTCCCCTCTGGACTAGCCCCAACCTTATACTTC
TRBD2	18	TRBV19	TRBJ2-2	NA	CASTGGASGSLAAGELFF	TGTGCCAGTACAGGTGGAGCTAGCGGGAGCCTGGCGGCCGGGGAGCTGTTTTTT
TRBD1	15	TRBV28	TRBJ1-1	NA	CASSRTGGMNTEAFF	TGTGCCAGCAGTCGGACAGGGGGCATGAACACTGAAGCTTTCTTT